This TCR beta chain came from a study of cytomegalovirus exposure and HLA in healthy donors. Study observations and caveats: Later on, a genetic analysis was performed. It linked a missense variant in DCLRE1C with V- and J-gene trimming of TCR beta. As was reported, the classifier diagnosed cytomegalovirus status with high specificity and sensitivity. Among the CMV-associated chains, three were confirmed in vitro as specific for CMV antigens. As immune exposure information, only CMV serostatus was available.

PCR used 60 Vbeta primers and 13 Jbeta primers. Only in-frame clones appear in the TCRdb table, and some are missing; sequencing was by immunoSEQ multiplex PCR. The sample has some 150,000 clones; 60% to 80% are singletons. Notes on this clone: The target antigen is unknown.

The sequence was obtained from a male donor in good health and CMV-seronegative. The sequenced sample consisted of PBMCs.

The CDR3 region is CATALADHYNEQFF. In nucleotides, the CDR3 is TGTGCCACCGCACTAGCGGACCACTACAATGAGCAGTTCTTC. V usage is TRBV19 and J usage is TRBJ2-1; 8 bases line up with TRBD2. Germline lookup yields CDR1 LNHDA and CDR2 SQIVND (reference sequence). CDR3 length equals 14 residues. Trimming at V came to 10 bases and at J to 3 bases, leaving 8 bases not matched to a gene.